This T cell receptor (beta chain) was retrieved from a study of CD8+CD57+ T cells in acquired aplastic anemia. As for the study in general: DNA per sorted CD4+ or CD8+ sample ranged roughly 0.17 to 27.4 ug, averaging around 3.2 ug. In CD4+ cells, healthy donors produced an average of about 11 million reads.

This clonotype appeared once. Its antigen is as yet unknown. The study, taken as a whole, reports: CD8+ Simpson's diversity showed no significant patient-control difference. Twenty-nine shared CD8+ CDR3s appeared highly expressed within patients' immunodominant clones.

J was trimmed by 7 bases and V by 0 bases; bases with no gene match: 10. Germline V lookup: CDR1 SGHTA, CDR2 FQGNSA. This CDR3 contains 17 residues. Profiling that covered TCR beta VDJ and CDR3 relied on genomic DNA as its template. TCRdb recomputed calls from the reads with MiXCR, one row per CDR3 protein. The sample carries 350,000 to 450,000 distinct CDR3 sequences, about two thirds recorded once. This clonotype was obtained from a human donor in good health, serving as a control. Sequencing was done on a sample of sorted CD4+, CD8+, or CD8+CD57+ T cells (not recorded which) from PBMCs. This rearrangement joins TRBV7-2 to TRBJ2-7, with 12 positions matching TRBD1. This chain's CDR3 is CASSLAPYRDRGREQYF. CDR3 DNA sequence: TGTGCCAGCAGCTTAGCCCCCTACCGGGACAGGGGGCGTGAGCAGTACTTC.